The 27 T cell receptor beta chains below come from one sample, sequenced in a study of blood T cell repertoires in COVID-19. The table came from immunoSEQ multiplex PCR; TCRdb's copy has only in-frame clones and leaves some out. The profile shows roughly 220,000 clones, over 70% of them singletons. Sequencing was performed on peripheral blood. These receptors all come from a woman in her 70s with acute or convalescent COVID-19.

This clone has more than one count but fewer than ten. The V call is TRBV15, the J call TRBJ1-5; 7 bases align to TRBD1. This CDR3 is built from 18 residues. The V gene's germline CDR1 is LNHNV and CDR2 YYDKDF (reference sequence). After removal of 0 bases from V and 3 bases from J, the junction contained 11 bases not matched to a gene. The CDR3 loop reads CATSRDQMSGGNNQPQHF. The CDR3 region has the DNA TGTGCCACCAGCAGAGATCAAATGTCAGGGGGAAACAATCAGCCCCAGCATTTT.

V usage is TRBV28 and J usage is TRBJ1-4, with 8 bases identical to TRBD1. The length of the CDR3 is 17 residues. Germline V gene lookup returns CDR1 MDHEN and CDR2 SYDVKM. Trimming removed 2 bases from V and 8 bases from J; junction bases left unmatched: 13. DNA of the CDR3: TGTGCCAGCAGTTTAGACAGGGGATTCGTCTATGGGGAAAAACTGTTTTTT. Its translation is CASSLDRGFVYGEKLFF.

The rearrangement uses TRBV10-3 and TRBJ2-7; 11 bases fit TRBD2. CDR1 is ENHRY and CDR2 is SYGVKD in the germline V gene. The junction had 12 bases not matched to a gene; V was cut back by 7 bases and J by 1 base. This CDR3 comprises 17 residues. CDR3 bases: TGTGCCATCACCGAGGAACTAGCGGGAGACCGTTCCTACGAGCAGTACTTC. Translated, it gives CAITEELAGDRSYEQYF.

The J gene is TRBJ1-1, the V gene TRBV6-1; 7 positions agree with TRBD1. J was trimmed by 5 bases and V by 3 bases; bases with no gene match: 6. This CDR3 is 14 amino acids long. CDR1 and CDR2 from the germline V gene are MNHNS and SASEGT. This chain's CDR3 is CASSDRGLGTEAFF. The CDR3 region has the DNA TGTGCCAGCAGTGATAGGGGGCTAGGGACTGAAGCTTTCTTT.

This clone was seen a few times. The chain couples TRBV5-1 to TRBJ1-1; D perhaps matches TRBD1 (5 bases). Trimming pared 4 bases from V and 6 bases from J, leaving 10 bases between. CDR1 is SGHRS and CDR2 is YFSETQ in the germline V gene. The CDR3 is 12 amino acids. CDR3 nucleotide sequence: TGCGCCAGCAGCGCTACAGGCTCTGAAGCTTTCTTT. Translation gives CASSATGSEAFF.

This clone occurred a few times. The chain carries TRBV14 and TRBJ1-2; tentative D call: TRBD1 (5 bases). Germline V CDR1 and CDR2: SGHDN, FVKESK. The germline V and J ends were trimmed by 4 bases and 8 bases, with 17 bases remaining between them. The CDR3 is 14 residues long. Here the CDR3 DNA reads TGTGCCAGCAGCCCCGGCGGGGGTAGATTAGGCTACACCTTC. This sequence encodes CASSPGGGRLGYTF.

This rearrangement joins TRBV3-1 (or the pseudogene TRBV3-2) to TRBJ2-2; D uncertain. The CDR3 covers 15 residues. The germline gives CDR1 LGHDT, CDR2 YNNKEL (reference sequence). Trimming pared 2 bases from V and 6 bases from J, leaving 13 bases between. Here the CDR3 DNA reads TGTGCCAGCAGCCAATGGATAGCTTCCGCCGGGGAGCTGTTTTTT. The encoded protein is CASSQWIASAGELFF.

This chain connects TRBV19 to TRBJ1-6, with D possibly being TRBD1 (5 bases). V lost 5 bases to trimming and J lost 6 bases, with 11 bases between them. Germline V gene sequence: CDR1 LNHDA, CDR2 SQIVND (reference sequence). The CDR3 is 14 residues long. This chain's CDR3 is CASSLGQINSPLHF. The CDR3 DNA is TGTGCCAGTAGTCTTGGACAAATTAATTCACCCCTCCACTTT.

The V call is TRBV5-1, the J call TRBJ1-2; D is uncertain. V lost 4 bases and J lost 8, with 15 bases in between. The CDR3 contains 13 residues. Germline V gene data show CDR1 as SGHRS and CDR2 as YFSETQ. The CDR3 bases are TGCGCCAGCAGCACCGGAGGAGTCGGCGGCTACACCTTC. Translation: CASSTGGVGGYTF.

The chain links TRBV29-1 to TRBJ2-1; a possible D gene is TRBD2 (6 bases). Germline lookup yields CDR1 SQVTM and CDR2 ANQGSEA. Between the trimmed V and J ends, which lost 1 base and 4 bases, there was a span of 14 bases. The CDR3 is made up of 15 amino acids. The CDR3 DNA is TGCAGCGTTGAAGTGAGTCAGCGGGCTTACAATGAGCAGTTCTTC. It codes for CSVEVSQRAYNEQFF.

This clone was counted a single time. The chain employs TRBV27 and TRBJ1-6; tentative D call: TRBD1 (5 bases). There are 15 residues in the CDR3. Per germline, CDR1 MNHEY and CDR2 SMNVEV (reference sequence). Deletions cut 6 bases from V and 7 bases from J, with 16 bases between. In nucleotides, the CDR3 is TGTGCCAGCAGACCAGGGAAGAACAGCAATTCACCCCTCCACTTT. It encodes CASRPGKNSNSPLHF.

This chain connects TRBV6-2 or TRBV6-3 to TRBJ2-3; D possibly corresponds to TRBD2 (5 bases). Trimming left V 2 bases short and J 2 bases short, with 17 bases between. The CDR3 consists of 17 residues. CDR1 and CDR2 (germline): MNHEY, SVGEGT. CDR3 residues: CASSYRAGELYTDTQYF. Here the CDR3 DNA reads TGTGCCAGCAGTTACCGCGCCGGGGAATTGTACACAGATACGCAGTATTTT.

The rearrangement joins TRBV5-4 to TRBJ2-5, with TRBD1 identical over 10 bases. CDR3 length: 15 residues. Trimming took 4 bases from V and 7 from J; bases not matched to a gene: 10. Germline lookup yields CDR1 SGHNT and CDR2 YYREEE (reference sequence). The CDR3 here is CASSRGGQGRRTQYF. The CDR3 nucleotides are TGTGCCAGCAGCCGGGGGGGACAGGGGCGTAGGACCCAGTACTTC.

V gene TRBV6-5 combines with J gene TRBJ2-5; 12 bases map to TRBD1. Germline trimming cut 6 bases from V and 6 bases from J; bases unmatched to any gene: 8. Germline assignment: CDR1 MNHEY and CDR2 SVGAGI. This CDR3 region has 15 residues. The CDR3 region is CASRDGTGGGKTQYF. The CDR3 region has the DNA TGTGCCAGCAGGGACGGGACAGGGGGCGGAAAGACCCAGTACTTC.

CDR3 sequence reads: CASSQVGAGTEAFF. CDR3 DNA: TGTGCCAGCAGCCAAGTGGGGGCAGGGACTGAAGCTTTCTTT. The chain joins TRBV3-1 (or the pseudogene TRBV3-2) to TRBJ1-1; possibly TRBD1 for D (6 bases). The CDR3 contains 14 residues. V lost 1 base and J 5 bases, leaving 11 bases between the germline ends. The V gene's germline CDR1 is LGHDT and CDR2 YNNKEL (reference sequence).

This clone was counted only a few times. For the CDR3, the DNA is TGTGCCAGCAGCCTAAGGGGACTAGCGGCCTACAATGAGCAGTTCTTC. Protein sequence: CASSLRGLAAYNEQFF. J is TRBJ2-1 and V is TRBV3-1 (or the pseudogene TRBV3-2); TRBD2 aligns across 11 bases. The CDR3 sequence is 16 residues long. V dropped 4 bases and J dropped 2; count of bases not matched to a gene: 4. Germline loops: CDR1 LGHDT, CDR2 YNNKEL (reference sequence).

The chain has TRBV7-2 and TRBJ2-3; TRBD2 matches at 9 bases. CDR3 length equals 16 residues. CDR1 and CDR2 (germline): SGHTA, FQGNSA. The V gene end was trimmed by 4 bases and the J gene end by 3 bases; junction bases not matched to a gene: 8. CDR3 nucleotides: TGTGCCAGCAGCTCAGTCGCGGGAGGGTCTACAGATACGCAGTATTTT. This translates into CASSSVAGGSTDTQYF.

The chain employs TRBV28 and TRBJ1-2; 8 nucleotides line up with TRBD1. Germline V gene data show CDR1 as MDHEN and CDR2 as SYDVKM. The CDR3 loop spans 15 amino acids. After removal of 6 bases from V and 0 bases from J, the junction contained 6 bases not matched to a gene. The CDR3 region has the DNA TGTGCCAGCAGAACAGGGGGGTTAGCTAACTATGGCTACACCTTC. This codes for CASRTGGLANYGYTF.

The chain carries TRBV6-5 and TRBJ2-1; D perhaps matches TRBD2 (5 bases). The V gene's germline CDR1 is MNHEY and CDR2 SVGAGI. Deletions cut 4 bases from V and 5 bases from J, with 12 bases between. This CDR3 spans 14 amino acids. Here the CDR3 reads CASSSTTLDNEQFF. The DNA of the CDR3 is TGTGCCAGCAGTTCCACAACACTAGACAATGAGCAGTTCTTC.

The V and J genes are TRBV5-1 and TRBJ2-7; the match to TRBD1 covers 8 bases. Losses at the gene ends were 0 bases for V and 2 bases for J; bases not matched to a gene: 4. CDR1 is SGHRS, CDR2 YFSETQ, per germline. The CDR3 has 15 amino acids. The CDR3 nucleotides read TGCGCCAGCAGCTTGGCGGGGACAGGAACCTACGAGCAGTACTTC. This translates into CASSLAGTGTYEQYF.

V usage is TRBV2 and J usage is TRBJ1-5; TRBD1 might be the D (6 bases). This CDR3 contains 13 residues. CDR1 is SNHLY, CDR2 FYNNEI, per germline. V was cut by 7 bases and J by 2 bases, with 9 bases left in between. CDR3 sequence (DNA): TGTGCCAGCATGCCAGGGGGCAATCAGCCCCAGCATTTT. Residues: CASMPGGNQPQHF.

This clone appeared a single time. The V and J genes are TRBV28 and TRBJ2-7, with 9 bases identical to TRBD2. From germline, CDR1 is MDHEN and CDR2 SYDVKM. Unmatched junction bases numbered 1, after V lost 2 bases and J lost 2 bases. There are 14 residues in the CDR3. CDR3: CASSLAGGPYEQYF. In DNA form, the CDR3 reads TGTGCCAGCAGTTTAGCGGGAGGGCCCTACGAGCAGTACTTC.

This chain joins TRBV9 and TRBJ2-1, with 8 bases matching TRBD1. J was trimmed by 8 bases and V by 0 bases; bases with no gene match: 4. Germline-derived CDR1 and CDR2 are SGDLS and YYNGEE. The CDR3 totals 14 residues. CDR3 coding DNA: TGTGCCAGCAGCGTAGGGGACAGGACCGATGAGCAGTTCTTC. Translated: CASSVGDRTDEQFF.

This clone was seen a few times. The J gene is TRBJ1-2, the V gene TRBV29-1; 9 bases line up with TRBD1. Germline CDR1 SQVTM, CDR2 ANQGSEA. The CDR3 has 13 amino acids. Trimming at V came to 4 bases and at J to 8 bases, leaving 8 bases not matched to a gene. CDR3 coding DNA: TGCAGCGTTGGTGGGACAGGGTTTGAAGGCTACACCTTC. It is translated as CSVGGTGFEGYTF.

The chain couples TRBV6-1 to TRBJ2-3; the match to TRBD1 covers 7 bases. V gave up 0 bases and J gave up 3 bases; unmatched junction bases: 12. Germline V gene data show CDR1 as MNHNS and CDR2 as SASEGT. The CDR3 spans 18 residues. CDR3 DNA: TGTGCCAGCAGTGAAGCGCGGGCGAGGGGGCTTGGGACAGATACGCAGTATTTT. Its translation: CASSEARARGLGTDTQYF.

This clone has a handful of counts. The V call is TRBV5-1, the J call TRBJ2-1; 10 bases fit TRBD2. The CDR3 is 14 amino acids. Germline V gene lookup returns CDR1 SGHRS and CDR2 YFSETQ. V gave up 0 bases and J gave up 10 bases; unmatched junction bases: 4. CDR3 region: CASSLGLAGEEQFF. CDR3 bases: TGCGCCAGCAGCTTGGGGCTAGCGGGAGAGGAGCAGTTCTTC.

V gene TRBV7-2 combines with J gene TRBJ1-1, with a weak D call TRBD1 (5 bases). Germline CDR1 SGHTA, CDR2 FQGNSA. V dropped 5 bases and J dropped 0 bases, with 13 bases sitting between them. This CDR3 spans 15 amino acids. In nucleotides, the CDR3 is TGTGCCAGCAGCCGGGTACGACAGTTGAACACTGAAGCTTTCTTT. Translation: CASSRVRQLNTEAFF.